This T cell receptor beta chain was obtained from a study of blood T cell repertoires in COVID-19. Across the whole study: Both acute and convalescent COVID-19 samples were obtained from the United States, Italy and Spain.

The germline V and J ends were trimmed by 0 bases and 2 bases, with 11 bases remaining between them. There are 16 residues in the CDR3. The germline V gene encodes CDR1 SGHVS and CDR2 FQNEAQ. Original methodology: Using reference gene primer amplification, nucleated cell counts were estimated. Profiling relied on immunoSEQ multiplex PCR, and the TCRdb table lists in-frame clones only, not all of them. V and J calls plus clone size are reproduced from that table; the DNA served to infer D and trimming. The sample lists 90,000 to 100,000 clones; almost 85% were seen once. Sequencing used peripheral blood. The chain has TRBV7-8 and TRBJ2-1; no clear D gene. This receptor was taken from a man between 65 and 85 years old with acute or convalescent COVID-19. The CDR3 spells CASSLAYQSPYNEQFF. The CDR3 DNA reads as TGTGCCAGCAGCTTAGCGTACCAGTCCCCCTACAATGAGCAGTTCTTC.